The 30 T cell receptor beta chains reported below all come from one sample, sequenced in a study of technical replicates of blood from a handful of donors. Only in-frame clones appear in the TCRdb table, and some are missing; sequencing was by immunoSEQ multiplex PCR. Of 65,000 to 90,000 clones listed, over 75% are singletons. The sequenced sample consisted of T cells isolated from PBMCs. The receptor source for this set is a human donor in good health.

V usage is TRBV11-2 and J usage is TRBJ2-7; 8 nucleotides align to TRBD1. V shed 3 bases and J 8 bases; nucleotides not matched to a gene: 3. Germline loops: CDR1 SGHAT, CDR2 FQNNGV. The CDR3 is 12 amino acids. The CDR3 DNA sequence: TGTGCCAGCAGCTTGCAGGGGGCTCAGCAGTACTTC. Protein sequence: CASSLQGAQQYF.

For the CDR3, the DNA is TGCGCCAGCAGCGCCACCCCCGGGACAGGGGCGGGAGGAAACACCATATATTTT. The encoded protein is CASSATPGTGAGGNTIYF. The chain employs TRBV4-1 and TRBJ1-3, with 10 positions matching TRBD1. This CDR3 is built from 18 residues. Germline loops: CDR1 MGHRA, CDR2 YSYEKL. Unmatched junction bases numbered 14, after V lost 5 bases and J lost 4 bases.

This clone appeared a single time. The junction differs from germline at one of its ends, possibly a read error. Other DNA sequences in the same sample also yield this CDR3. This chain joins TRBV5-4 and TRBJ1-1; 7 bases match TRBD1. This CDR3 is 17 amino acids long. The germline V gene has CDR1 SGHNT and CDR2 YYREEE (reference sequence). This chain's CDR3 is CASSQNPGQTLNTEAFF. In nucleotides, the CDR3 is TGTGCCAGCAGCCAGAATCCGGGACAGACTTTGAACACTGAAGCTTTTTTT.

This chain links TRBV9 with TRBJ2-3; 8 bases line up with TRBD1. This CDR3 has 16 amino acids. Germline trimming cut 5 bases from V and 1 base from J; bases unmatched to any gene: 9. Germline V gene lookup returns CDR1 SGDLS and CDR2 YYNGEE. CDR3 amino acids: CASSHRGSGRTDTQYF. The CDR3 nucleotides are TGTGCCAGCAGTCACAGGGGGAGCGGGCGCACAGATACGCAGTATTTT.

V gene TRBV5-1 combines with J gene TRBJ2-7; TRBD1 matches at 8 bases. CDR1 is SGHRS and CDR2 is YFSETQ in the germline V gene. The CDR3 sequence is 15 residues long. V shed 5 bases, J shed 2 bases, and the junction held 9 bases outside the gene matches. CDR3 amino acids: CASRTLDRDTYEQYF. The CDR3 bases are TGCGCCAGCAGGACTTTGGACAGGGACACCTACGAGCAGTACTTC.

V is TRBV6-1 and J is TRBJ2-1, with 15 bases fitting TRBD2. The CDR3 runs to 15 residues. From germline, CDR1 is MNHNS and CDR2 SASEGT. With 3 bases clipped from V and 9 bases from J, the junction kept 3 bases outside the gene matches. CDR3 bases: TGTGCCAGCAGTGACGGACTAGCGGGGGGGGGTGAGCAGTTCTTC. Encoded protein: CASSDGLAGGGEQFF.

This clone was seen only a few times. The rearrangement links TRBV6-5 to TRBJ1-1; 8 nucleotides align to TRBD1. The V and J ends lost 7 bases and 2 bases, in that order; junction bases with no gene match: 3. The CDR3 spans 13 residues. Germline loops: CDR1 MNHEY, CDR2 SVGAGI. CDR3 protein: CASKTGENTEAFF. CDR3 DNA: TGTGCCAGCAAGACAGGGGAAAACACTGAAGCTTTCTTT.

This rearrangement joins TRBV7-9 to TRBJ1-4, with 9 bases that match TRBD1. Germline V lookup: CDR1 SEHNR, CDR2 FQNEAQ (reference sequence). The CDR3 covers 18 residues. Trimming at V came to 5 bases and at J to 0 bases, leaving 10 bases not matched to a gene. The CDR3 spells CASSHKGQGMTTNEKLFF. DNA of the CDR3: TGTGCCAGCAGCCATAAGGGACAGGGCATGACAACTAATGAAAAACTGTTTTTT.

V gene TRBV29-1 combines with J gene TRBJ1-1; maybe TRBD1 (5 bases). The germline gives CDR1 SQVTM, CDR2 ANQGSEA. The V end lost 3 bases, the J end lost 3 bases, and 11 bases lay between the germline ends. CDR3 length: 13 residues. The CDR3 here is CSVDKGRDTEAFF. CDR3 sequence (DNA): TGCAGCGTTGATAAGGGCAGGGACACTGAAGCTTTCTTT.

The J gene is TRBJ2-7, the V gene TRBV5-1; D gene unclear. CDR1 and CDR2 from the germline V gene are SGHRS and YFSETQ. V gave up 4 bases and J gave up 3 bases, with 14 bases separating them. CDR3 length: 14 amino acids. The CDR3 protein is CASSPTGSYYEQYF. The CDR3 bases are TGCGCCAGCAGCCCAACCGGGTCCTACTACGAGCAGTACTTC.

CDR3 residues: CASSYEDTAGELFF. The CDR3 nucleotides read TGTGCCAGCAGTTACGAGGATACCGCCGGGGAGCTGTTTTTT. The chain employs TRBV6-6 and TRBJ2-2; D remains ambiguous. Trimming stripped 2 bases from V and 6 bases from J, with 10 bases between. There are 14 residues in the CDR3. CDR1 is MNHNY and CDR2 is SVGAGI in the germline V gene (reference sequence).

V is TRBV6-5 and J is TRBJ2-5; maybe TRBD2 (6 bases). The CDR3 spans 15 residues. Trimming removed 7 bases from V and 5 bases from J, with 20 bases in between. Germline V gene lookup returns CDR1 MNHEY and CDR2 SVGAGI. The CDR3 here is CASTFVGGTVETQYF. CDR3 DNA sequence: TGTGCCAGCACTTTCGTCGGGGGTACGGTGGAGACCCAGTACTTC.

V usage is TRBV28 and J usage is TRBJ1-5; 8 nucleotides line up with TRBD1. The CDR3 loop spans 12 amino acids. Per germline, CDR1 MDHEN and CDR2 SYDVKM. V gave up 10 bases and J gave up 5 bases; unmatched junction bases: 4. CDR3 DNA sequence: TGTGCCATACAGGGGGTGGATCAGCCCCAGCATTTT. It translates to CAIQGVDQPQHF. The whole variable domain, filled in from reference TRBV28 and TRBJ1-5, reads DVKVTQSSRYLVKRTGEKVFLECVQDMDHENMFWYRQDPGLGLRLIYFSYDVKMKEKGDIPEGYSVSREKKERFSLILESASTNQTSMYLCAIQGVDQPQHFGDGTRLSIL.

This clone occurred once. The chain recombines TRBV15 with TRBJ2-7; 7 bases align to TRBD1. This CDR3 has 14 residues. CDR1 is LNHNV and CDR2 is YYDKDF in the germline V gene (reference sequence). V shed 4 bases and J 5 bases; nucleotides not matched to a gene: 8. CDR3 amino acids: CATSTSGQVNEQYF. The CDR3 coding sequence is TGTGCCACCAGCACGTCTGGACAGGTCAACGAGCAGTACTTC.

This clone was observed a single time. CDR3 nucleotides: TGCAGCGGACGACAGTACAATGAGCAGTTCTTC. Its translation: CSGRQYNEQFF. The chain employs TRBV29-1 and TRBJ2-1, with a tentative D call TRBD1 (5 bases). The germline gives CDR1 SQVTM, CDR2 ANQGSEA. The CDR3 spans 11 residues. V was shortened by 7 bases and J by 4 bases, with 8 bases between the two germline ends.

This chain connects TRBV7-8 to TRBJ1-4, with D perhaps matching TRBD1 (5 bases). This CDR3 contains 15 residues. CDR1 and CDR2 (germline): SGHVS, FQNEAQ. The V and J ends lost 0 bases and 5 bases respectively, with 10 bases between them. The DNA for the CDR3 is TGTGCCAGCAGCTTAGCTGGAGGGGTAAATGAAAAACTGTTTTTT. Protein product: CASSLAGGVNEKLFF.

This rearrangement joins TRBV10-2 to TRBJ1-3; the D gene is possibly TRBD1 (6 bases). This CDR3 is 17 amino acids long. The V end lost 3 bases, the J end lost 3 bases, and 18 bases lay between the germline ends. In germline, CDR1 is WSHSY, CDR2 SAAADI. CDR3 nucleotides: TGCGCCAGCAGTGACGGTTGGGGGGGCATCAATGGAAACACCATATATTTT. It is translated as CASSDGWGGINGNTIYF.

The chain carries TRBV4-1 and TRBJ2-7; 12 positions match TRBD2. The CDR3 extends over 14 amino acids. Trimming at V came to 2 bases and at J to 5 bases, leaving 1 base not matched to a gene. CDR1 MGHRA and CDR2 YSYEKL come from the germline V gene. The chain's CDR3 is CASSQTSGRNEQYF. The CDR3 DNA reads TGCGCCAGCAGCCAAACTAGCGGGAGGAACGAGCAGTACTTC.

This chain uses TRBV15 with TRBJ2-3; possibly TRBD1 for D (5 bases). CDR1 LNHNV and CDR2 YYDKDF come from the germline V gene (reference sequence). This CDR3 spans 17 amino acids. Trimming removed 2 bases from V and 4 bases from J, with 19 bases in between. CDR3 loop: CATSRKRQTGRADTQYF. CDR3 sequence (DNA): TGTGCCACCAGCAGAAAGCGACAGACGGGCAGGGCAGATACGCAGTATTTT.

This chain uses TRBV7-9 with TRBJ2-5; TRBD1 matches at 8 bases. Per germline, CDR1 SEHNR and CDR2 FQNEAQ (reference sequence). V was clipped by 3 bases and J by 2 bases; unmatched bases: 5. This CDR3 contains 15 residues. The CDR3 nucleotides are TGTGCCAGCAGCTTCGGACAGGGCCCTCAAGAGACCCAGTACTTC. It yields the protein CASSFGQGPQETQYF. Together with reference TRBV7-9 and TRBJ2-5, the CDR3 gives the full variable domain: DTGVSQNPRHKITKRGQNVTFRCDPISEHNRLYWYRQTLGQGPEFLTYFQNEAQLEKSRLLSDRFSAERPKGSFSTLEIQRTEQGDSAMYLCASSFGQGPQETQYFGPGTRLLVL.

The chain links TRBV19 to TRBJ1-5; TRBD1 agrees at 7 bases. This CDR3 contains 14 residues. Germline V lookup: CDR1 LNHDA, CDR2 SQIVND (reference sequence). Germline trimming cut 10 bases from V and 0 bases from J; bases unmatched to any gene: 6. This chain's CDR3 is CATHRGRSNQPQHF. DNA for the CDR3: TGTGCCACCCACAGGGGCCGTAGCAATCAGCCCCAGCATTTT.

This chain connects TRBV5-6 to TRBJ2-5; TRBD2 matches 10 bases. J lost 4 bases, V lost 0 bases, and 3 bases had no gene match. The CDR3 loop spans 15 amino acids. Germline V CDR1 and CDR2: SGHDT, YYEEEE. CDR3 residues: CASSLASGSIETQYF. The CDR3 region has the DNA TGTGCCAGCAGCTTGGCTAGCGGGAGTATAGAGACCCAGTACTTC.

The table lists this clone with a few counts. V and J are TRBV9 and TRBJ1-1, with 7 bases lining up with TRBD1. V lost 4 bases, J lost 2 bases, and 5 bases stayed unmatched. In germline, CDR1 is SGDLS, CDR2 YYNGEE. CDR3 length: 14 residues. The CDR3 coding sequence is TGTGCCAGCAGCCCACGGACAGGCAACACTGAAGCTTTCTTT. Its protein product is CASSPRTGNTEAFF.

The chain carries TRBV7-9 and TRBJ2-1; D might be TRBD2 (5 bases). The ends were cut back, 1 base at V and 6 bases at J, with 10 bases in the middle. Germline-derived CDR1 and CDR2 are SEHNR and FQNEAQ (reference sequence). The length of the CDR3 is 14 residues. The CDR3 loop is CASSLGGLVNEQFF. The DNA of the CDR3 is TGTGCCAGCAGCTTAGGCGGGCTTGTCAATGAGCAGTTCTTC.

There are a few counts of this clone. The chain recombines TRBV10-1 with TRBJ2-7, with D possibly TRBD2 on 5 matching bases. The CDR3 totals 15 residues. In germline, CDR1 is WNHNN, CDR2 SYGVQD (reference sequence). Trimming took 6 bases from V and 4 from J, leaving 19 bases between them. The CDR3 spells CASSLSRTRTYEQYF. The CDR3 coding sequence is TGCGCCAGCAGCCTTTCGAGAACTCGGACTTACGAGCAGTACTTC.

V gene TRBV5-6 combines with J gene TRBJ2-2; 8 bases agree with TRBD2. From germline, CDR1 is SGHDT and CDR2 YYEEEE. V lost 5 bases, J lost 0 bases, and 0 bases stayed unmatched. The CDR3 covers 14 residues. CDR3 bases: TGTGCCAGCAGGCGGGGGGCGAACACCGGGGAGCTGTTTTTT. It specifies CASRRGANTGELFF.

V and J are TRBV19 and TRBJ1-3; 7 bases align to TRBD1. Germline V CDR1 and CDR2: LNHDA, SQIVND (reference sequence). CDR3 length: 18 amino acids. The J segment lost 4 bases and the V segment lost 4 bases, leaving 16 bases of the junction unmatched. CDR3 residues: CASSTGQEYSEDGNTIYF. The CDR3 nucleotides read TGTGCCAGTAGTACCGGACAGGAGTACTCGGAGGACGGAAACACCATATATTTT.

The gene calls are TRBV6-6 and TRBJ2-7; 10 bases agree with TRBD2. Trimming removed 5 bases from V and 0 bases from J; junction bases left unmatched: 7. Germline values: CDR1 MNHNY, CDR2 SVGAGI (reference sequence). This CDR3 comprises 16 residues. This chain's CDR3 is CASSAPERGGSYEQYF. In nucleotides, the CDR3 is TGTGCCAGCAGTGCCCCAGAGCGGGGGGGCTCCTACGAGCAGTACTTC.

CDR3 sequence (DNA): TGTGCCAGCAGTTTTCCGGCAGGGGCAACAAGGGAAAGCGGAAACACCATATATTTT. This sequence encodes CASSFPAGATRESGNTIYF. V gene TRBV28 combines with J gene TRBJ1-3; D is perhaps TRBD1 (6 bases). Trimming left V 3 bases short and J 4 bases short, with 25 bases between. The CDR3 is made up of 19 amino acids. Germline CDR1 is MDHEN and CDR2 is SYDVKM. Variable domain in full (rest from reference TRBV28 and TRBJ1-3): DVKVTQSSRYLVKRTGEKVFLECVQDMDHENMFWYRQDPGLGLRLIYFSYDVKMKEKGDIPEGYSVSREKKERFSLILESASTNQTSMYLCASSFPAGATRESGNTIYFGEGSWLTVV.

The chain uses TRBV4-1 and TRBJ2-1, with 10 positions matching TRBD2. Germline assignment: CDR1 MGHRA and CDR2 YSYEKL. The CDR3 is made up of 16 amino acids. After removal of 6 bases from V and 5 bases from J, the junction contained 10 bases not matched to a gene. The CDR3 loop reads CASRRSSGRRDNEQFF. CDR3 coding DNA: TGCGCCAGCAGACGTAGTAGCGGGAGGCGAGACAATGAGCAGTTCTTC.